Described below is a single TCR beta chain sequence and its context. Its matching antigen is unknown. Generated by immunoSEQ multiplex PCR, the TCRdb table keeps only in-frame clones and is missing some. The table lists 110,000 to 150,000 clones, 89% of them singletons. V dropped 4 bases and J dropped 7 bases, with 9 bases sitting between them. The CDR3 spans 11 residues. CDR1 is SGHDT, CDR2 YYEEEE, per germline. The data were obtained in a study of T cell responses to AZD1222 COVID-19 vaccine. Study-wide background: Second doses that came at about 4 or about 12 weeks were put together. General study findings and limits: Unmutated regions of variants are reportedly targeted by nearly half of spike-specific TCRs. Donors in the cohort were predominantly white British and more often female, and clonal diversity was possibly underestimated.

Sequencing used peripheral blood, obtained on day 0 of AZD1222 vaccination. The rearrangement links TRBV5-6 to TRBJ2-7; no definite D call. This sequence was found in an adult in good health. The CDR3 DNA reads TGTGCCAGCAGCGCCTCAGAAGAGCAGTACTTC. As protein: CASSASEEQYF.